This is a list of T cell receptor beta chains from one sample in a study of blood T cell repertoires in COVID-19. Repertoires were generated with immunoSEQ multiplex PCR, while TCRdb's copy carries only in-frame clones and drops some. This repertoire shows 95,000 to 110,000 clones, 87% found once; its top ten account for approximately 15%. The sequenced material came from peripheral blood. The receptors were sampled from a man in his forties or fifties with acute or convalescent COVID-19. CDR3s include the opening cysteine and the closing phenylalanine or tryptophan. The D gene is left open where the match is weak. A row's size may be missing; if present it is once, few, many or a size class.

V gene	clone size	D gene	J gene	CDR3 DNA	CDR3 protein
TRBV11-3	NA	TRBD1	TRBJ2-3	TGTGCCAGCAGCCGACAGGGGAGGATTCTAGATACGCAGTATTTT	CASSRQGRILDTQYF
TRBV15	NA	NA	TRBJ2-7	TGTGCCACCAGCAGAGACACCTACGAGCAGTACTTC	CATSRDTYEQYF
TRBV10-3	NA	NA	TRBJ1-2	TGTGCCATCAGTGAACTGGACAGAGGCTACACCTTC	CAISELDRGYTF
TRBV6-2/TRBV6-3	NA	NA	TRBJ2-5	TGTGCCAGCAGTTACCCTCAGACCCAGTACTTC	CASSYPQTQYF
TRBV10-3	NA	TRBD2	TRBJ2-2	TGTGCCATCAGTGAGTCGACGGGAGGACACACCGGGGAGCTGTTTTTT	CAISESTGGHTGELFF
TRBV19	NA	NA	TRBJ1-5	TGTGCCAGTAGTATTATGGGGAGTAGGGCGCATCAGCCCCAGCATTTT	CASSIMGSRAHQPQHF
TRBV27	NA	NA	TRBJ2-7	TGTGCCAGCAGTTTAGGGAGGTGGGGCGAGCAGTACTTC	CASSLGRWGEQYF
TRBV30	NA	TRBD1	TRBJ1-2	TGTGCCTGGAGTTCACAGGGGGGATACACCTTC	CAWSSQGGYTF
TRBV13	NA	NA	TRBJ2-7	TGTGCCAGCAGCTTAGGGGCAGCCTACGAGCAGTACTTC	CASSLGAAYEQYF
TRBV25-1	NA	TRBD1	TRBJ2-5	TGTGCCAGCAGAGTGACAGGGGGTCCTCAAGAGACCCAGTACTTC	CASRVTGGPQETQYF
TRBV10-1	once	TRBD2	TRBJ2-3	TGCGCCAGCAGTGACCCCGGGTCCCGGGGGGCAGATACGCAGTATTTT	CASSDPGSRGADTQYF
TRBV5-1	once	NA	TRBJ2-2	TGCGCCAGCAGCTTGATCGGGGGAGTCACCGGGGAGCTGTTTTTT	CASSLIGGVTGELFF
TRBV6-6	NA	TRBD1	TRBJ1-2	TGTGCCAGCAGTTACCTCGGGACAGGGCGTTATGGCTACACCTTC	CASSYLGTGRYGYTF
TRBV5-1	NA	NA	TRBJ2-7	TGCGCCAGCAGTATTACAGGCTACGAGCAGTACTTC	CASSITGYEQYF
TRBV12-2	once	NA	TRBJ2-3	TGTGCAAGTCGCGAAGTTCAGCCGGGACTAGCGGGAGGGGGGGATACGCAGTATTTT	CASREVQPGLAGGGDTQYF
TRBV19	NA	TRBD2	TRBJ2-3	TGTGCCAGTAGCCCCGGGACTAGCGGAGTCAATACGCAGTATTTT	CASSPGTSGVNTQYF
TRBV27	NA	TRBD2	TRBJ2-1	TGTGCCAGCAGTCTCCAGACTAGCGGGAGGGCCCGTAGAGGCGATGAGCAGTTCTTC	CASSLQTSGRARRGDEQFF
TRBV4-2	NA	NA	TRBJ2-1	TGTGCCAGCAGCCAAGGGGGGCGGGGGCTCAATGAGCAGTTCTTC	CASSQGGRGLNEQFF
TRBV3-1/TRBV3-2	NA	TRBD2	TRBJ2-3	TGTGCCAGCAGCCAAGATGTTTTAGCGGGAGCACAGGATACGCAGTATTTT	CASSQDVLAGAQDTQYF
TRBV25-1	NA	TRBD1	TRBJ2-4	TGTGCCAGCAGTGGACAGGGAGCCAAAAACATTCAGTACTTC	CASSGQGAKNIQYF
TRBV11-1	NA	TRBD1	TRBJ2-7	TGTGCCAGCAGCGCCCGCCGGGACAGCTACGAGCAGTACTTC	CASSARRDSYEQYF
TRBV11-3	NA	TRBD1	TRBJ1-1	TGTGCCAGCAGCCGAGGGGGCCCTGAAGCTTTCTTT	CASSRGGPEAFF
TRBV24-1	NA	NA	TRBJ1-2	TGTGCCACGGCAACTTCGGACATCGATGGCTACACCTTC	CATATSDIDGYTF
TRBV3-1/TRBV3-2	few	NA	TRBJ1-1	TGTGCCAGCAGCCAAGATCGGAGGAACACTGAAGCTTTCTTT	CASSQDRRNTEAFF
TRBV27	NA	TRBD2	TRBJ2-7	TGTGCCAGCAGTTCACGAGGCCCGGCTAGCGGGAGGTCCTACGAGCAGTACTTC	CASSSRGPASGRSYEQYF
TRBV5-4	NA	NA	TRBJ2-1	TGTGCCAGCAGCTCCCGCGTCAAGGCAGGGCCCTACAATGAGCAGTTCTTC	CASSSRVKAGPYNEQFF
TRBV11-2	once	TRBD1	TRBJ2-4	TGTGCCAGCAGCACAAGGACAGGGATGGTGACCAAAAACATTCAGTACTTC	CASSTRTGMVTKNIQYF
TRBV6-2/TRBV6-3	NA	TRBD2	TRBJ2-1	TGTGCCAGCAGTTATCTAGCGGGGGGTAGGTCGGCGAGGTTGGATGAGCAGTTCTTC	CASSYLAGGRSARLDEQFF
TRBV28	NA	TRBD1	TRBJ1-1	TGTGCCAGCAGAGAACACAGGGGGCGGGTGAACACTGAAGCTTTCTTT	CASREHRGRVNTEAFF
TRBV7-6	NA	TRBD2	TRBJ2-5	TGTGCCAGCAGCCCTGCAACCGGGACTAGCGGGAGAGAGACCCAGTACTTC	CASSPATGTSGRETQYF
TRBV6-1	NA	TRBD1	TRBJ1-5	TGTGCCAGCAGTGAAGCTACAGGGGGAAGGCAGCCCCAGCATTTT	CASSEATGGRQPQHF
TRBV30	NA	NA	TRBJ1-5	TGTGCCTGGAGTGTGGTCGGGGGAACTCAGCCCCAGCATTTT	CAWSVVGGTQPQHF
TRBV6-5	NA	NA	TRBJ1-4	TGTGCCAGCAGTTACTCCGGAGCAGCTAATGAAAAACTGTTTTTT	CASSYSGAANEKLFF
TRBV28	NA	TRBD1	TRBJ1-1	TGTGCCAGCAGTTCCCCTGAGGGCAGGGGGCGCGGAACTGAAGCTTTCTTT	CASSSPEGRGRGTEAFF
TRBV24-1	once	NA	TRBJ2-7	TGTGCCACCAGTGTTCGAGGGCAGTACTTC	CATSVRGQYF
TRBV5-8	NA	NA	TRBJ2-3	TGTGCCAGCAGCTTCGAATTTAGCGGAAACACAGATACGCAGTATTTT	CASSFEFSGNTDTQYF
TRBV11-2	NA	TRBD2	TRBJ2-7	TGTGCCAGCAGCCCTGTCGGGACTAGCAGGTACGAGCAGTACTTC	CASSPVGTSRYEQYF
TRBV5-6	NA	TRBD1	TRBJ2-6	TGTGCCAGCAGCATTCCGGGACAGGGCTCTGGGGCCAACGTCCTGACTTTC	CASSIPGQGSGANVLTF
TRBV25-1	NA	NA	TRBJ2-2	TGTGCCAGCAGTGACCTCACCCCCTCCTCAGGGGCCGGGGAGCTGTTTTTT	CASSDLTPSSGAGELFF
TRBV4-1	once	TRBD2	TRBJ2-1	TGCGCCAGCAGCCAAGTCGGGACTAACAACAATGAGCAGTTCTTC	CASSQVGTNNNEQFF
TRBV5-1	NA	TRBD1	TRBJ2-7	TGCGCCAGCAGCTTGGAACAGGGGTACGAGCAGTACTTC	CASSLEQGYEQYF
TRBV10-2	once	TRBD1	TRBJ2-2	TGCGCCACCAAAGACCGGGACAGGGACACCGGGGAGCTGTTTTTT	CATKDRDRDTGELFF
TRBV2	NA	NA	TRBJ2-2	TGTGCCAGCAGTGACCAACTAGTTCTCGGGGGCGGGGAGCTGTTTTTT	CASSDQLVLGGGELFF
TRBV4-1	NA	NA	TRBJ1-4	TGCGCCAGCAGGGGTGAGGATGGAACTAATGAAAAACTGTTTTTT	CASRGEDGTNEKLFF
TRBV30	once	NA	TRBJ2-7	TGTGCCTGGAGTGTGACACATGGGACAGAGCAGTACTTC	CAWSVTHGTEQYF
TRBV5-1	NA	NA	TRBJ1-1	TGCGCCAGCAGTATTTCAGGTAACACTGAAGCTTTCTTT	CASSISGNTEAFF
TRBV5-5	few	NA	TRBJ1-1	TGTGCCAGCAGTCCGATGACAGGAAGGGTACACACTGAAGCTTTCTTT	CASSPMTGRVHTEAFF
TRBV6-5	NA	TRBD1	TRBJ2-7	TGTGCCAGCAGTTACCGACAGGGGGTGAGGAACGAGCAGTACTTC	CASSYRQGVRNEQYF
TRBV5-6	NA	NA	TRBJ2-3	TGTGCCAGCAGCCGGACAGATACGCAGTATTTT	CASSRTDTQYF